Below are 12 T cell receptor beta chains sequenced from a single sample in a study of T cell repertoires in cytomegalovirus infection. Antigens for these TCRs are unknown. TCRdb reanalysed the reads using MiXCR and keeps one entry per CDR3 protein. The table includes 550,000 to 850,000 distinct CDR3 sequences, around a third detected once. The sample here was cultured PBMCs, taken from culture after CMV antigen stimulation. Every receptor here comes from a human donor in good health (CMV status not recorded). Some clones in this sample may be carry-over from other donors' samples.

The genes are TRBV20-1 and TRBJ2-5, with TRBD2 matching over 10 bases. Germline values: CDR1 DFQATT, CDR2 SNEGSKA (reference sequence). V shed 6 bases and J 1 base; nucleotides not matched to a gene: 8. This CDR3 is 15 amino acids long. The CDR3 loop reads CSALSGGRFQETQYF. In DNA, the CDR3 is TGCAGTGCCCTTAGCGGGGGGAGATTCCAAGAGACCCAGTACTTC.

This clonotype was detected only a few times. The chain links TRBV7-2 to TRBJ1-6; D is undetermined. The CDR3 has 14 residues. Germline CDR1 and CDR2: SGHTA and FQGNSA. Trimming cost V 3 bases and J 0 bases, with 3 bases left between them. The CDR3 is CASSFDSYNSPLHF. CDR3 nucleotide sequence: TGTGCCAGCAGCTTCGACTCCTATAATTCACCCCTCCACTTT.

The J gene is TRBJ1-5, the V gene TRBV7-2, with TRBD1 matching 10 bases. The ends lost 2 bases at V and 0 bases at J; junction bases unmatched: 10. The V gene's germline CDR1 is SGHTA and CDR2 FQGNSA. The CDR3 spans 19 residues. The CDR3: CASSLPKGGTGDSNQPQHF. CDR3 DNA: TGTGCCAGCAGCTTACCTAAGGGGGGGACAGGGGATAGCAATCAGCCCCAGCATTTT.

V is TRBV4-2 and J is TRBJ1-3; D not certain. Germline V gene sequence: CDR1 LGHNA, CDR2 YNFKEQ. The V end was cut by 2 bases, the J end by 4 bases, with 9 bases between. This CDR3 contains 14 residues. The CDR3 DNA reads as TGTGCCAGCAGCCAACCGGGCCGAGGAAACACCATATATTTT. It encodes CASSQPGRGNTIYF.

This chain links TRBV12-3 or TRBV12-4 with TRBJ1-3, with D possibly matching TRBD1 (6 bases). CDR3 length: 12 amino acids. Trimming took 5 bases from V and 8 from J, leaving 10 bases between them. The CDR3 protein is CASSPTGDTIYF. The DNA of the CDR3 is TGTGCCAGCAGTCCGACAGGTGACACCATATATTTT.

This chain links TRBV7-9 with TRBJ2-3; the D call may be TRBD1 or TRBD2 (5 bases each). CDR1 and CDR2 (germline): SEHNR, FQNEAQ (reference sequence). CDR3 length: 16 residues. With 0 bases removed from V and 3 bases from J, the gap between germline ends came to 13 bases. The CDR3 sequence is CASSLALGTVTDTQYF. The CDR3 DNA reads as TGTGCCAGCAGCTTAGCGCTCGGGACGGTTACAGATACGCAGTATTTT. The variable domain in full, with the rest retrieved from reference TRBV7-9 and TRBJ2-3, is DTGVSQNPRHKITKRGQNVTFRCDPISEHNRLYWYRQTLGQGPEFLTYFQNEAQLEKSRLLSDRFSAERPKGSFSTLEIQRTEQGDSAMYLCASSLALGTVTDTQYFGPGTRLTVL.

The rearrangement links TRBV11-2 to TRBJ2-7, with TRBD1 as a possible D gene (5 bases). Germline V CDR1 and CDR2: SGHAT, FQNNGV. V was shortened by 3 bases and J by 4 bases, with 10 bases between the two germline ends. There are 13 residues in the CDR3. CDR3 coding DNA: TGTGCCAGCAGCTTTTTCCAGGGATACGAGCAGTACTTC. This translates into CASSFFQGYEQYF.

This clonotype was detected ten times or more. The chain has TRBV7-2 and TRBJ2-1; D perhaps matches TRBD2 (5 bases). This CDR3 is 14 amino acids long. Germline V gives CDR1 SGHTA, CDR2 FQGNSA. Trimming removed 4 bases from V and 6 bases from J, with 13 bases in between. CDR3 in amino acids: CASSYTVARNEQFF. CDR3 DNA sequence: TGTGCCAGCAGCTACACGGTAGCGCGCAATGAGCAGTTCTTC. The full variable domain, its missing parts supplied by reference TRBV7-2 and TRBJ2-1, is GAGVSQSPSNKVTEKGKDVELRCDPISGHTALYWYRQSLGQGLEFLIYFQGNSAPDKSGLPSDRFSAERTGGSVSTLTIQRTQQEDSAVYLCASSYTVARNEQFFGPGTRLTVL.

This sequence joins TRBV7-9 and TRBJ2-7; TRBD1 is a possible D gene (6 bases). The germline V gene has CDR1 SEHNR and CDR2 FQNEAQ (reference sequence). CDR3 length: 14 amino acids. Trimming shortened V by 5 bases and J by 5 bases, and 16 bases separated the two germline ends. The CDR3 loop reads CASSPKGVSDEQYF. The CDR3 bases are TGTGCCAGCAGCCCTAAGGGGGTATCCGACGAGCAGTACTTC.

The CDR3 sequence: CASSSTGLAGYTF. The CDR3 DNA reads TGCGCCAGCAGCTCCACGGGTCTCGCTGGCTACACCTTC. The chain couples TRBV5-1 to TRBJ1-2; no clear D. CDR1 and CDR2 from the germline V gene are SGHRS and YFSETQ. V dropped 3 bases and J dropped 7 bases, with 13 bases sitting between them. The CDR3 covers 13 residues.

The rearrangement links TRBV6-2 or TRBV6-3 to TRBJ2-1; TRBD1 agrees at 11 bases. The CDR3 runs 16 residues. The V gene's germline CDR1 is MNHEY and CDR2 SVGEGT. V lost 1 base, J lost 8 bases, and 7 bases stayed unmatched. Here the CDR3 reads CASSYFSGQGADEQFF. The CDR3 coding sequence is TGTGCCAGCAGTTACTTCTCCGGACAGGGGGCTGATGAGCAGTTCTTC.

Remarks on this clonotype: This may be a read error, as it is one base from a much larger clone. The rearrangement links TRBV7-2 to TRBJ2-7; D unclear. The germline V gene has CDR1 SGHTA and CDR2 FQGNSA. The CDR3 runs 13 residues. Trimming left V 9 bases short and J 7 bases short, with 19 bases between. The chain's CDR3 is CARSLQAATEQYF. The CDR3 bases are TGTGCCAGAAGCCTCCAGGCAGCGACTGAGCAGTACTTC. Full variable domain (missing parts from reference TRBV7-2 and TRBJ2-7): GAGVSQSPSNKVTEKGKDVELRCDPISGHTALYWYRQSLGQGLEFLIYFQGNSAPDKSGLPSDRFSAERTGGSVSTLTIQRTQQEDSAVYLCARSLQAATEQYFGPGTRLTVT.